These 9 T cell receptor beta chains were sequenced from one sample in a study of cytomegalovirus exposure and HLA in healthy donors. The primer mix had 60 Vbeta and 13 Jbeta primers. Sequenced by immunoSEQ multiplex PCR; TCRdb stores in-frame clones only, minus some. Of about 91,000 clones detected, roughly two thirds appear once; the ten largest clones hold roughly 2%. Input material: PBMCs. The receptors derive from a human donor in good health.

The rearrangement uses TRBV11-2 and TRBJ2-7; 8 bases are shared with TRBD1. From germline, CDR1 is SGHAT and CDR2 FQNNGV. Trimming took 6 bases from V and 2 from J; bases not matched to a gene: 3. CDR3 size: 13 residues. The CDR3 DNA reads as TGTGCCAGCAGTGCGACAGGGGCCTACGAGCAGTACTTC. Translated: CASSATGAYEQYF. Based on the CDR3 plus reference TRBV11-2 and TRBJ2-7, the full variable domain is EAGVAQSPRYKIIEKRQSVAFWCNPISGHATLYWYQQILGQGPKLLIQFQNNGVVDDSQLPKDRFSAERLKGVDSTLKIQPAKLEDSAVYLCASSATGAYEQYFGPGTRLTVT.

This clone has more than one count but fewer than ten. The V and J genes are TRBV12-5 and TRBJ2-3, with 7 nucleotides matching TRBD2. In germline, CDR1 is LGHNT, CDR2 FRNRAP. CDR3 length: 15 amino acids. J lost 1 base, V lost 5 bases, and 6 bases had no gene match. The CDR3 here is CASGGGGFGTDTQYF. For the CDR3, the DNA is TGTGCTAGTGGTGGGGGGGGGTTCGGCACAGATACGCAGTATTTT. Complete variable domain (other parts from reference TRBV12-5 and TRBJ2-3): DARVTQTPRHKVTEMGQEVTMRCQPILGHNTVFWYRQTMMQGLELLAYFRNRAPLDDSGMPKDRFSAEMPDATLATLKIQPSEPRDSAVYFCASGGGGFGTDTQYFGPGTRLTVL.

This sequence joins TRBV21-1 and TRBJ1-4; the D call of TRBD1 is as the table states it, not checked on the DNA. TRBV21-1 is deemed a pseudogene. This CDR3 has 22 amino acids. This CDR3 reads CASSKIRGPGQESSATNEKLFF. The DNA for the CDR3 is TGTGCCAGCAGCAAAATCCGTGGACCGGGACAAGAATCTTCAGCAACTAATGAAAAACTGTTTTTT.

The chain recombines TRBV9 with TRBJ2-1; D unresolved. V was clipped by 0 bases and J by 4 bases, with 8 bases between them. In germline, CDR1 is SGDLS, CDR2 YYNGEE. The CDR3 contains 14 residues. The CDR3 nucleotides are TGTGCCAGCAGCGTAGTAGATCGTTACAATGAGCAGTTCTTC. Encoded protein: CASSVVDRYNEQFF.

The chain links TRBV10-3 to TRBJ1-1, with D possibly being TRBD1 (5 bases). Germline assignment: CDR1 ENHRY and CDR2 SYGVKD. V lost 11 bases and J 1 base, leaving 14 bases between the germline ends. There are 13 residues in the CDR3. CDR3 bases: TGTGCCGTCCGGGGGTCTTCGAACACTGAAGCTTTCTTT. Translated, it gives CAVRGSSNTEAFF.

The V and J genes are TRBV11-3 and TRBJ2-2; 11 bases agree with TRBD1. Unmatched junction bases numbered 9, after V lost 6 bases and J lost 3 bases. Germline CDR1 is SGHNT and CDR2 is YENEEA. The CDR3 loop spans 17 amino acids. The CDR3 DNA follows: TGTGCCAGCAGTCTCAACCGGGACAGGGGGGACACCGGGGAGCTGTTTTTT. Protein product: CASSLNRDRGDTGELFF.

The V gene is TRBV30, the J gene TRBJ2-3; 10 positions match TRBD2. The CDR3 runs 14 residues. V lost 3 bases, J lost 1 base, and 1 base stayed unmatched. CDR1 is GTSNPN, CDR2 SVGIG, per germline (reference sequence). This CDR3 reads CAWRGTSGTDTQYF. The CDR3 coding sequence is TGTGCCTGGAGGGGGACTAGCGGCACAGATACGCAGTATTTT. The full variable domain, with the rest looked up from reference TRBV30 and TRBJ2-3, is SQTIHQWPATLVQPVGSPLSLECTVEGTSNPNLYWYRQAAGRGLQLLFYSVGIGQISSEVPQNLSASRPQDRQFILSSKKLLLSDSGFYLCAWRGTSGTDTQYFGPGTRLTVL.

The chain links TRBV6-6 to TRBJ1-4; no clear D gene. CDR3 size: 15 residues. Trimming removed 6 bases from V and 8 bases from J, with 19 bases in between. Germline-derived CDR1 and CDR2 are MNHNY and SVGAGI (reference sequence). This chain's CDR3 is CASSNWAAIEEKLFF. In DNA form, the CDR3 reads TGTGCCAGCAGCAACTGGGCCGCAATCGAAGAAAAACTGTTTTTT.

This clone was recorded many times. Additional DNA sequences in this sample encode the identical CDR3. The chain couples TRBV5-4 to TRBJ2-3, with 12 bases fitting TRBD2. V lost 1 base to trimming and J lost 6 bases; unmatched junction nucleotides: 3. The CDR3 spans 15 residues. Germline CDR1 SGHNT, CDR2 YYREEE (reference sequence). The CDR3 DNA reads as TGTGCCAGCAGCTTGACTAGCGGGGGGACGGATACGCAGTATTTT. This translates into CASSLTSGGTDTQYF.